The present entry profiles one T cell receptor (beta chain) with its context. It lacks a known antigen. No base-level quality is on record; no much larger clone is a single base apart. These data belong to a study of T cells after yellow fever vaccination (dated by TCRdb to the late 2010s). For context, the study as a whole: Libraries from fractions with low cell numbers were prepared with the SMART-Seq v4 Ultra Low Input RNA kit. Blood was drawn at multiple timepoints before and after primary and secondary immunization, with bulk PBMC replicates and cell subsets isolated. To follow T-cell clones before and after both primary and booster YFV17D yellow fever vaccination, bulk TCR alpha and beta repertoires underwent longitudinal sequencing. Two healthy male donors, one aged 18 to 30 and one aged 30 to 39 years, were included in the cohort. Findings and caveats that apply to the study as a whole: Because abundant contaminating clonotypes from the bulk population could be contained in FACS-sorted repertoires, computational filtering was required. Compared with the primary T-cell response, the secondary T-cell response was faster but weaker, reaching its peak on day 5 rather than on day 15. A small share of clonotypes occurred in both CD4 and CD8 compartments, likely arising from convergent recombination. Most clones expanded after primary vaccination (approximately 96% of CD4 and 88% of CD8) were re-detected after the booster, suggesting that broad memory maintenance occurred. Because the study included only a couple of donors, the extent to which the findings can be generalized is limited.

For CDR1 and CDR2, the germline V gene lists MNHEY and SVGAGI. V is cut by 4 bases and J by 4 bases, and the space between the germline ends is 17 bases. CDR3 length: 16 amino acids, cysteine to phenylalanine. The retained sequence is limited to the CDR3, 48 bases, with the frame set at the first base. The treatment or condition label corresponds to: live attenuated yellow fever vaccine strain. At each blood-draw timepoint, two biological replicates of bulk PBMCs were obtained. PBMCs were isolated from peripheral blood using a standard Ficoll-Paque protocol. TriZol was used to extract RNA from bulk PBMCs, from CD4 and CD8 fractions, and from dextramer-positive and dextramer-negative fractions. Synthesis of TCR cDNA relied on 5'RACE template switching, a step that introduced a universal primer site along with unique molecular identifiers. Priming for cDNA synthesis came from both the TCR alpha and TCR beta constant segments. Library amplification involved two PCR steps, and the second step added sample barcodes and sequencing adapters. Sequencing of libraries was done on Illumina HiSeq 2500 (2x100 bp) or NovaSeq (2x150 bp). On the authors' methods: Demultiplexing of reads and collapsing into UMI consensus sequences were performed with MIGEC, and V(D)J alignment was carried out with MiXCR. Vaccine-responding clonotypes were identified with edgeR using replicate PBMC samples, with FDR below 0.01 and a log2 fold change above 5 up to day 15 being required. CD4 or CD8 identity was assigned to each bulk clonotype according to whether the clonotype was present at higher abundance in the sequenced CD4 repertoire or the sequenced CD8 repertoire. The raw public data were reprocessed by TCRdb itself: fastp quality trimming at Q25, MiXCR clonotype calling, in-frame beta chains only. One record per CDR3 amino acid sequence lists the most common genes and DNA. TCRdb, not the original authors, processed these V and J calls. Here the sample has 350,000 or so distinct CDR3 sequences; 7% to 10% occur a single time. 17% of the sample is taken by the ten largest.

Here the sequenced sample was PBMCs, taken more than 35 days after the first yellow fever vaccination. The clonotype comes from a young man who received the YFV17D yellow fever vaccine. This chain is built from TRBV6-5 and TRBJ1-5; the D gene is not confidently resolved. The CDR3 corresponds to CASSSRAPRGNQPQHF. The DNA is TGTGCCAGCAGTTCCCGGGCTCCGAGAGGTAATCAGCCCCAGCATTTT.